Below, 5 T cell receptor beta chains from the same sample are listed, as sequenced in a study of early T cells in non-severe SARS-CoV-2 infection. TCRdb fed the 5' RACE reads into MiXCR, producing one record per CDR3 protein. Of some 40,000 distinct CDR3 sequences listed, roughly 7.9% were seen once; the top ten hold 9.5% to 15%. The material sequenced was whole blood, taken at baseline. These receptor sequences come from an adult who was a healthcare worker with PCR-confirmed SARS-CoV-2 infection or an uninfected control (not recorded which).

V usage is TRBV6-6 and J usage is TRBJ2-6, with D possibly matching TRBD2 (5 bases). Looked up from germline, CDR1 is MNHNY and CDR2 is SVGAGI (reference sequence). V was pared by 11 bases and J by 0 bases, with 11 bases between. The CDR3 extends over 14 amino acids. CDR3 in amino acids: CAAVRGSGANVLTF. The CDR3 region has the DNA TGTGCCGCTGTCCGGGGCTCTGGGGCCAACGTCCTGACTTTC.

This clonotype was seen only a few times. V and J are TRBV9 and TRBJ2-3; no clear D. Trimming shortened V by 3 bases and J by 5 bases, and 7 bases separated the two germline ends. The CDR3 consists of 12 residues. In germline, CDR1 is SGDLS, CDR2 YYNGEE. This CDR3 is CASSGIEDTQYF. CDR3 nucleotides: TGTGCCAGCAGCGGTATAGAAGATACGCAGTATTTT.

This clonotype came up a few times. The rearrangement links TRBV30 to TRBJ2-2, with D hard to call. The CDR3 runs 12 residues. CDR1 is GTSNPN and CDR2 is SVGIG in the germline V gene (reference sequence). V shed 2 bases and J shed 3 bases, with 4 bases lying between them. The CDR3 spells CAWSRYTGELFF. In DNA form, the CDR3 reads TGTGCCTGGAGTCGGTACACCGGGGAGCTGTTTTTT.

The chain is built from TRBV29-1 and TRBJ1-1, with D maybe TRBD1 (6 bases). Trimming shortened V by 4 bases and J by 10 bases, and 16 bases separated the two germline ends. Germline V lookup: CDR1 SQVTM, CDR2 ANQGSEA. This CDR3 has 12 amino acids. The DNA for the CDR3 is TGCAGCGTTGCAGGGGAAGGAGTCGGAGCTTTCTTT. As protein: CSVAGEGVGAFF.

This clonotype came up many times. V and J are TRBV5-6 and TRBJ2-3, with 7 bases lining up with TRBD1. The ends lost 4 bases at V and 1 base at J; junction bases unmatched: 6. CDR1 is SGHDT and CDR2 is YYEEEE in the germline V gene. CDR3 size: 15 residues. DNA of the CDR3: TGTGCCAGCAGCACAGGACAGGAGCGCACAGATACGCAGTATTTT. Translated, it gives CASSTGQERTDTQYF.